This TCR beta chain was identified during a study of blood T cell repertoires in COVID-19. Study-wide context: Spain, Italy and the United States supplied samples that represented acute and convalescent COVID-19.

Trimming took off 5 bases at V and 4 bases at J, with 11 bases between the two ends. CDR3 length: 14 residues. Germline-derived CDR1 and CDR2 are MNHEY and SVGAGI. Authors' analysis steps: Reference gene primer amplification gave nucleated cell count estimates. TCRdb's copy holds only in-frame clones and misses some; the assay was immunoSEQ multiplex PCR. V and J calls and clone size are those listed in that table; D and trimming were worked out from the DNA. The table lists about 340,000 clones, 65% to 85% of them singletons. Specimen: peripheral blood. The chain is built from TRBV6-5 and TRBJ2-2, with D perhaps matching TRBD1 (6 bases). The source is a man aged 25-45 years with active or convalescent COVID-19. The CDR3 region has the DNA TGTGCCAGCAGTATGGGGGCCCCCACCGGGGAGCTGTTTTTT. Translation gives CASSMGAPTGELFF.